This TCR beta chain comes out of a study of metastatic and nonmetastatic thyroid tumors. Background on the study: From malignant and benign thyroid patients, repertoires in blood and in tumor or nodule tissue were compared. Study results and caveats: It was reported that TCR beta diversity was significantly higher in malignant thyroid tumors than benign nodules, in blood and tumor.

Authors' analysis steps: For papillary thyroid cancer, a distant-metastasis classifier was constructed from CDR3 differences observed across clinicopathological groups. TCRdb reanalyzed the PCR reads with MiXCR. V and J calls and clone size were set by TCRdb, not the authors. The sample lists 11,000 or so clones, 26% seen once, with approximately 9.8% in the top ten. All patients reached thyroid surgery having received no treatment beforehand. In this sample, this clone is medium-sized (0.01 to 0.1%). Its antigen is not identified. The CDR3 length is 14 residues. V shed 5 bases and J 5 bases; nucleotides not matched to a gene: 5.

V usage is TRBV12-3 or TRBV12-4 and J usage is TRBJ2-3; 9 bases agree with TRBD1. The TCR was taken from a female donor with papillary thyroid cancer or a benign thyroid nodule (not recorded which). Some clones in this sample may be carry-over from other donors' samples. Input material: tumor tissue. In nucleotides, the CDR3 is TGTGCCAGCAGTACCCGGACAGGGGAAGATACGCAGTATTTT. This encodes CASSTRTGEDTQYF.